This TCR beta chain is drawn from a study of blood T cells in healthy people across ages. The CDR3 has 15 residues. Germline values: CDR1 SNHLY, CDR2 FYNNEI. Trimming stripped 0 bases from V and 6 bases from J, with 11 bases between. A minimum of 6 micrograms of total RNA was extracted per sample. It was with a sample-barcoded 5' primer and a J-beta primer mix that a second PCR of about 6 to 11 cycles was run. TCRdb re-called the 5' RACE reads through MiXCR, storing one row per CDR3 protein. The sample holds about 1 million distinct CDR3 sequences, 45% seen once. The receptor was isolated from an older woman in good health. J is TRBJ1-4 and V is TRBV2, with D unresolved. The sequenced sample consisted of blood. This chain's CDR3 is CASSEAQRTHEKLFF. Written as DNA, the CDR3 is TGTGCCAGCAGTGAAGCGCAGAGGACCCATGAAAAACTGTTTTTT. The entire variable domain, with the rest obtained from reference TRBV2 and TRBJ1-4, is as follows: EPEVTQTPSHQVTQMGQEVILRCVPISNHLYFYWYRQILGQKVEFLVSFYNNEISEKSEIFDDQFSVERPDGSNFTLKIRSTKLEDSAMYFCASSEAQRTHEKLFFGSGTQLSVL.